The source of this T cell receptor (beta chain) is a study of control samples from healthy donors and cancer patients. Using immunoSEQ multiplex PCR, the repertoire was profiled, and TCRdb retains in-frame clones only, with some absent. The profile covers about 86,000 clones, with approximately 93% appearing a single time and approximately 1.5% taken by the ten largest. From germline, CDR1 is SGHNT and CDR2 YENEEA. Trimming stripped 0 bases from V and 9 bases from J, with 6 bases between. The length of the CDR3 is 12 residues. This chain uses TRBV11-3 with TRBJ2-1; D gene unclear. Input material: blood. This clonotype was sampled from a woman in her twenties or thirties in good health. CDR3 in DNA: TGTGCCAGCAGCTTAGATCGAATTGAGCAGTTCTTC. This encodes CASSLDRIEQFF.